Shown below are 30 T cell receptor beta chains from a single sample sequenced in a study of cytomegalovirus exposure and HLA in healthy donors. The PCR was carried out with 60 Vbeta primers and 13 Jbeta primers. The table came from immunoSEQ multiplex PCR; TCRdb's copy has only in-frame clones and leaves some out. The sample contains approximately 260,000 clones, around 90% of which appear only once. The sample was PBMCs. The receptors stem from a girl aged 2-10 years in good health and CMV-seronegative.

Points on this clone: The junction departs from germline at one end; a sequencing error may be responsible. V gene TRBV7-2 combines with J gene TRBJ2-3, with TRBD2 matching over 7 bases. The CDR3 has 13 amino acids. Germline-derived CDR1 and CDR2 are SGHTA and FQGNSA. The CDR3 DNA is TGTGCCAGCAGCCTAGCGGCTTATGATACGCAGTATTTT. Its translation: CASSLAAYDTQYF.

A remark on this clone: A junction end diverges from the germline sequence, so it may reflect a read error. The chain has TRBV7-7 and TRBJ2-5; TRBD1 might be the D (7 bases). Germline V CDR1 and CDR2: SSHAT, FNYEAQ (reference sequence). The CDR3 spans 16 residues. The CDR3 coding sequence is TGTGCTAGCAGTCCCATGGGCAGGGGGGTTCAAGAGACCCAGTACTTC. Translated, it gives CASSPMGRGVQETQYF.

The chain carries TRBV21-1 and TRBJ1-3. TRBV21-1 is given as a pseudogene. This CDR3 has 15 amino acids. CDR3 sequence reads: CASSRGTPSGNTIYF. For the CDR3, the DNA is TGTGCCAGCAGCCGGGGGACTCCCTCTGGAAACACCATATATTTT.

The chain recombines TRBV9 with TRBJ2-5; TRBD2 matches at 9 bases. The DNA end is a closer match to TRBJ2-7, so the J assignment may be wrong. In germline, CDR1 is SGDLS, CDR2 YYNGEE. The CDR3 is 16 residues long. CDR3 DNA: TGTGCCAGCAGCGTTAGCGGGGGCCTATTCTCCTACGAGCAGTACTTC. Protein sequence: CASSVSGGLFSYEQYF.

There are a few counts of this clone. The genes are TRBV6-5 and TRBJ2-5, with TRBD2 matching 14 bases. From germline, CDR1 is MNHEY and CDR2 SVGAGI. Trimming cost V 6 bases and J 2 bases; bases outside gene matches: 2. The CDR3 is 15 residues long. Here the CDR3 reads CASRGLAGGQETQYF. The CDR3 coding sequence is TGTGCCAGCAGAGGACTAGCGGGGGGACAAGAGACCCAGTACTTC.

The gene calls are TRBV7-2 and TRBJ2-5; 8 bases align to TRBD2. Per the germline V gene, CDR1 is SGHTA and CDR2 is FQGNSA. CDR3 length equals 13 residues. V shed 8 bases and J 1 base; nucleotides not matched to a gene: 3. This CDR3 is CASCGGLQETQYF. The DNA of the CDR3 is TGTGCCAGCTGCGGGGGGCTCCAAGAGACCCAGTACTTC.

The V and J genes are TRBV6-5 and TRBJ2-7; D is unresolved. The CDR3 covers 13 residues. CDR1 is MNHEY and CDR2 is SVGAGI in the germline V gene. Between the trimmed V and J ends, which lost 5 bases and 3 bases, there was a span of 11 bases. The CDR3 sequence is CASSVDGDYEQYF. CDR3 DNA sequence: TGTGCCAGCAGTGTCGACGGAGACTACGAGCAGTACTTC.

This CDR3 reads CASSGGLYEQYF. CDR3 bases: TGTGCCAGCAGCGGGGGACTCTACGAGCAGTACTTC. This chain joins TRBV5-6 and TRBJ2-7; D possibly corresponds to TRBD2 (6 bases). Germline assignment: CDR1 SGHDT and CDR2 YYEEEE. V was shortened by 4 bases and J by 3 bases, with 8 bases between the two germline ends. The CDR3 is 12 residues long.

The CDR3 here is CAIRITGNTIYF. The CDR3 DNA follows: TGTGCCATCAGGATAACAGGGAACACCATATATTTT. The rearrangement links TRBV10-3 to TRBJ1-3, with D possibly being TRBD1 (6 bases). The ends were cut back, 6 bases at V and 7 bases at J, with 10 bases in the middle. CDR1 is ENHRY and CDR2 is SYGVKD in the germline V gene. This CDR3 is built from 12 residues.

This sequence joins TRBV10-2 and TRBJ1-1, with TRBD1 matching over 7 bases. Germline V gene sequence: CDR1 WSHSY, CDR2 SAAADI. This CDR3 has 17 amino acids. V lost 0 bases and J lost 4; bases outside the gene matches: 11. The CDR3 loop is CASSESYRGSWSTEAFF. As DNA, the CDR3 is TGCGCCAGCAGTGAGTCTTACAGGGGCAGTTGGAGCACTGAAGCTTTCTTT.

V gene TRBV5-1 combines with J gene TRBJ2-5; 7 nucleotides line up with TRBD2. The CDR3 is made up of 16 amino acids. After removal of 0 bases from V and 5 bases from J, the junction contained 10 bases not matched to a gene. CDR1 SGHRS and CDR2 YFSETQ come from the germline V gene. The CDR3 region has the DNA TGCGCCAGCAGCTTGGAGGGGCTAGCGGAGTTGGAGACCCAGTACTTC. It translates to CASSLEGLAELETQYF.

The chain has TRBV19 and TRBJ2-5; the D gene is possibly TRBD2 (5 bases). This CDR3 has 13 residues. V lost 3 bases and J lost 5, with 10 bases in between. CDR1 is LNHDA, CDR2 SQIVND, per germline (reference sequence). The CDR3 loop reads CASSIPGVETQYF. CDR3 bases: TGTGCCAGTAGTATCCCCGGGGTTGAGACCCAGTACTTC.

The chain is built from TRBV6-1 and TRBJ2-7, with D tentatively TRBD1 (5 bases). The CDR3 loop spans 14 amino acids. Trimming stripped 7 bases from V and 6 bases from J, with 19 bases between. Per the germline V gene, CDR1 is MNHNS and CDR2 is SASEGT. CDR3 loop: CASNPMTVLFEQYF. The CDR3 DNA follows: TGTGCCAGCAACCCCATGACAGTGCTATTCGAGCAGTACTTC.

The gene calls are TRBV12-1 and TRBJ2-5; no check of the table's D call, TRBD2, against the DNA was made. TRBV12-1 is tagged as a pseudogene. This CDR3 has 18 residues. The CDR3 DNA follows: TGTGCCAGCAGCTTTGGGCGGACTAGCGGGAAACTCGAAGAGACCCAGTACTTC. Protein product: CASSFGRTSGKLEETQYF.

The rearrangement joins TRBV9 to TRBJ2-7; D perhaps matches TRBD2 (7 bases). Trimming pared 4 bases from V and 5 bases from J, leaving 16 bases between. CDR1 is SGDLS and CDR2 is YYNGEE in the germline V gene. The CDR3 spans 14 residues. CDR3 bases: TGTGCCAGCAGCCAGGGAGGGGGAGGCGACGAGCAGTACTTC. Its translation is CASSQGGGGDEQYF.

The rearrangement joins TRBV2 to TRBJ1-1; D may be TRBD1 (5 bases). Per the germline V gene, CDR1 is SNHLY and CDR2 is FYNNEI. Trimming stripped 6 bases from V and 2 bases from J, with 7 bases between. The CDR3 loop spans 12 amino acids. CDR3 loop: CASRQDNTEAFF. The CDR3 DNA is TGTGCCAGCAGACAGGATAACACTGAAGCTTTCTTT. Full variable domain (missing parts from reference TRBV2 and TRBJ1-1): EPEVTQTPSHQVTQMGQEVILRCVPISNHLYFYWYRQILGQKVEFLVSFYNNEISEKSEIFDDQFSVERPDGSNFTLKIRSTKLEDSAMYFCASRQDNTEAFFGQGTRLTVV.

J is TRBJ1-1 and V is TRBV30, with a possible D match to TRBD1 (6 bases). CDR3 size: 15 residues. Looked up from germline, CDR1 is GTSNPN and CDR2 is SVGIG (reference sequence). Between the trimmed V and J ends, which lost 0 bases and 1 base, there was a span of 12 bases. The CDR3 sequence is CAWSVGGGANTEAFF. The CDR3 nucleotides are TGTGCCTGGAGTGTTGGTGGGGGGGCGAACACTGAAGCTTTCTTT. Full variable domain (remainder filled in from reference TRBV30 and TRBJ1-1): SQTIHQWPATLVQPVGSPLSLECTVEGTSNPNLYWYRQAAGRGLQLLFYSVGIGQISSEVPQNLSASRPQDRQFILSSKKLLLSDSGFYLCAWSVGGGANTEAFFGQGTRLTVV.

V usage is TRBV7-9 and J usage is TRBJ1-5; no reliable D call. The CDR3 extends over 14 amino acids. CDR1 SEHNR and CDR2 FQNEAQ come from the germline V gene (reference sequence). V was clipped by 5 bases and J by 6 bases, with 14 bases between them. CDR3 amino acids: CASSPAGFSQPQHF. The CDR3 DNA reads as TGTGCCAGCAGCCCCGCAGGTTTTAGTCAGCCCCAGCATTTT.

The chain employs TRBV5-8 and TRBJ2-5; D gene uncertain. The V and J ends lost 0 bases and 4 bases respectively, with 7 bases between them. The CDR3 loop spans 13 amino acids. CDR1 and CDR2 (germline): SGHTS, YDEGEE. CDR3 sequence (DNA): TGTGCCAGCAGCTTGGTCATCGGAGAGACCCAGTACTTC. Its protein is CASSLVIGETQYF. The full variable domain, its missing parts supplied by reference TRBV5-8 and TRBJ2-5, is EAGVTQSPTHLIKTRGQQATLRCSPISGHTSVYWYQQALGLGLQFLLWYDEGEERNRGNFPPRFSGRQFPNYSSELNVNALELEDSALYLCASSLVIGETQYFGPGTRLLVL.

This clone was seen once. CDR3 sequence (DNA): TGTGCCAGCAGCGCTGGACTAGCGGATTACAATGAGCAGTTCTTC. Translating it yields CASSAGLADYNEQFF. The chain links TRBV11-3 to TRBJ2-1, with TRBD2 matching over 10 bases. J was trimmed by 4 bases and V by 5 bases; bases with no gene match: 5. The CDR3 extends over 15 amino acids. CDR1 SGHNT and CDR2 YENEEA come from the germline V gene.

The chain links TRBV20-1 to TRBJ1-2, with D unresolved. This CDR3 region has 11 residues. Trimming removed 5 bases from V and 4 bases from J, with 8 bases in between. Germline V lookup: CDR1 DFQATT, CDR2 SNEGSKA (reference sequence). DNA for the CDR3: TGCAGTGCTCCGGTTGGCTATGGCTACACCTTC. It codes for CSAPVGYGYTF.

The J gene is TRBJ2-1, the V gene TRBV7-6, with 15 positions matching TRBD2. The V gene end was trimmed by 4 bases and the J gene end by 15 bases; junction bases not matched to a gene: 10. Germline V gene sequence: CDR1 SGHVS, CDR2 FNYEAQ. The CDR3 covers 15 residues. The CDR3 DNA reads TGTGCCAGCAGCTCGTCTGGGGGACTAGCGGGAGGACGGTTCTTC. This translates into CASSSSGGLAGGRFF. Together with reference TRBV7-6 and TRBJ2-1, the CDR3 gives the full variable domain: GAGVSQSPRYKVTKRGQDVALRCDPISGHVSLYWYRQALGQGPEFLTYFNYEAQQDKSGLPNDRFSAERPEGSISTLTIQRTEQRDSAMYRCASSSSGGLAGGRFFGPGTRLTVL.

As concerns this clone: One end of the junction is discordant with germline, which a read error may explain. The gene calls are TRBV7-9 and TRBJ1-4, with TRBD1 matching 7 bases. The germline V gene encodes CDR1 SEHNR and CDR2 FQNEAQ (reference sequence). CDR3 length equals 16 residues. This chain's CDR3 is CSSSLNRGTTNEKLFF. The CDR3 nucleotides read TGTTCCAGCAGCTTGAACAGGGGTACAACTAATGAAAAACTGTTTTTT.

V gene TRBV6-1 combines with J gene TRBJ1-5, with 8 bases aligning to TRBD1. Germline V gene lookup returns CDR1 MNHNS and CDR2 SASEGT. CDR3 size: 15 residues. V lost 3 bases and J lost 5; bases outside the gene matches: 6. Written as DNA, the CDR3 is TGTGCCAGCAGTGAGGCCAGGGGGCGAGATCAGCCCCAGCATTTT. Translating gives CASSEARGRDQPQHF.

This clone was seen only a few times. The chain combines TRBV7-9 with TRBJ1-1; D call uncertain. Trimming removed 0 bases at V and 1 base at J, with 6 bases between. CDR1 and CDR2 (germline): SEHNR, FQNEAQ (reference sequence). The CDR3 extends over 14 amino acids. Here the CDR3 DNA reads TGTGCCAGCAGCTTAGCGCTAGGGAACACTGAAGCTTTCTTT. This codes for CASSLALGNTEAFF.

CDR3 DNA sequence: TGTGCCAGCAGCTGGGAAGGACTAGCGGTGACCGGGGAGCTGTTTTTT. Its protein is CASSWEGLAVTGELFF. The chain combines TRBV11-2 with TRBJ2-2, with TRBD2 matching over 10 bases. Germline CDR1 SGHAT, CDR2 FQNNGV. Trimming removed 4 bases from V and 5 bases from J; junction bases left unmatched: 7. The CDR3 length is 16 residues.

This rearrangement joins TRBV7-9 to TRBJ1-2; the D gene is possibly TRBD1 (5 bases). CDR1 is SEHNR and CDR2 is FQNEAQ in the germline V gene (reference sequence). V dropped 5 bases and J dropped 5 bases, with 15 bases sitting between them. The CDR3 totals 14 residues. The CDR3 DNA reads TGTGCCAGCAGCCCGCAGGGTCAGAGGTATGGCTACACCTTC. Amino acids: CASSPQGQRYGYTF. Supplemented by reference TRBV7-9 and TRBJ1-2, the full variable domain reads DTGVSQNPRHKITKRGQNVTFRCDPISEHNRLYWYRQTLGQGPEFLTYFQNEAQLEKSRLLSDRFSAERPKGSFSTLEIQRTEQGDSAMYLCASSPQGQRYGYTFGSGTRLTVV.

The chain is built from TRBV30 and TRBJ2-6, with D possibly TRBD2 on 5 matching bases. V lost 1 base, J lost 0 bases, and 13 bases lay in between. The CDR3 is 17 amino acids. The germline V gene has CDR1 GTSNPN and CDR2 SVGIG (reference sequence). The CDR3 DNA reads TGTGCCTGGAGTGCGGGGAACCCTCTCTCTGGGGCCAACGTCCTGACTTTC. Its translation is CAWSAGNPLSGANVLTF.

Details on this clone: Other DNA variants within this sample encode the same CDR3. The V and J genes are TRBV7-9 and TRBJ1-5; 7 bases are shared with TRBD1. The CDR3 loop spans 14 amino acids. Germline-derived CDR1 and CDR2 are SEHNR and FQNEAQ (reference sequence). J lost 3 bases, V lost 5 bases, and 4 bases had no gene match. The CDR3 DNA sequence: TGTGCCAGCAGCACTGGGACAGACAATCAGCCCCAGCATTTT. As protein: CASSTGTDNQPQHF.

V gene TRBV5-6 combines with J gene TRBJ2-3, with a possible D match to TRBD2 (6 bases). This CDR3 contains 11 residues. Germline V gene lookup returns CDR1 SGHDT and CDR2 YYEEEE. V was clipped by 7 bases and J by 5 bases, with 8 bases between them. CDR3 protein: CASLGGDTQYF. In nucleotides, the CDR3 is TGTGCCAGCCTGGGGGGAGATACGCAGTATTTT.